One sample yielded the 30 T cell receptor beta chains listed below, sequenced in a study of cytomegalovirus exposure and HLA in healthy donors. The PCR used 60 Vbeta and 13 Jbeta primers. Profiled with immunoSEQ multiplex PCR; TCRdb holds only in-frame clones, not every one. The sample lists 150,000 to 200,000 clones, 80% occurring once. The material sequenced was PBMCs. The receptors shown here come from a boy aged 5-17 years in good health and CMV-seronegative.

The chain uses TRBV10-2 and TRBJ2-1, with D perhaps matching TRBD2 (6 bases). Germline values: CDR1 WSHSY, CDR2 SAAADI. The CDR3 is made up of 13 amino acids. Trimming removed 7 bases from V and 2 bases from J, with 9 bases in between. The CDR3 nucleotides read TGCGCCAGCAACCGCGGGGCCTACAATGAGCAGTTCTTC. Translating it yields CASNRGAYNEQFF.

This clone was seen once. The V gene is TRBV2, the J gene TRBJ2-7; D might be TRBD1 (6 bases). The V and J ends lost 4 bases and 0 bases respectively, with 13 bases between them. The CDR3 is 15 amino acids. Germline V gives CDR1 SNHLY, CDR2 FYNNEI. The CDR3 DNA reads as TGTGCCAGCAGTGTCAGGGGAAAGGGCTCCTACGAGCAGTACTTC. It translates to CASSVRGKGSYEQYF.

The J gene is TRBJ2-3, the V gene TRBV5-1, with 8 nucleotides matching TRBD1. CDR1 is SGHRS and CDR2 is YFSETQ in the germline V gene. V lost 1 base to trimming and J lost 4 bases; unmatched junction nucleotides: 8. The CDR3 has 16 amino acids. CDR3 loop: CASSLLRTGRPDTQYF. DNA of the CDR3: TGCGCCAGCAGCTTGCTCAGGACAGGGAGACCAGATACGCAGTATTTT.

This clone has just a few counts. V is TRBV11-3 and J is TRBJ2-1, with TRBD2 identical over 11 bases. CDR3 length: 16 amino acids. CDR1 and CDR2 from the germline V gene are SGHNT and YENEEA. V shed 5 bases and J 1 base; nucleotides not matched to a gene: 4. CDR3 in DNA: TGTGCCAGCAGCGACAGACTAGCGGGATCCTACAATGAGCAGTTCTTC. Amino acid sequence: CASSDRLAGSYNEQFF.

V and J are TRBV27 and TRBJ2-1; weak D call: TRBD1 (5 bases). The germline gives CDR1 MNHEY, CDR2 SMNVEV (reference sequence). The length of the CDR3 is 13 residues. V lost 4 bases and J 6 bases, leaving 10 bases between the germline ends. Here the CDR3 DNA reads TGTGCCAGCAGTTGGCAAGGGGTCAATGAGCAGTTCTTC. It codes for CASSWQGVNEQFF.

The V call is TRBV15, the J call TRBJ1-6; 7 bases align to TRBD1. The CDR3 runs to 15 residues. Germline trimming cut 1 base from V and 8 bases from J; bases unmatched to any gene: 5. Germline V lookup: CDR1 LNHNV, CDR2 YYDKDF (reference sequence). CDR3 sequence reads: CATSRVGGGHSPLHF. CDR3 DNA sequence: TGTGCCACCAGCAGAGTTGGAGGGGGCCATTCACCCCTCCACTTT.

The chain joins TRBV9 to TRBJ2-6; 7 nucleotides line up with TRBD1. The CDR3 extends over 21 amino acids. The ends lost 3 bases at V and 1 base at J; junction bases unmatched: 19. Germline V CDR1 and CDR2: SGDLS, YYNGEE. CDR3 coding DNA: TGTGCCAGCAGCGCCCCCCTACAGACAGGGCAGGTCTCTTCTGGGGCCAACGTCCTGACTTTC. Protein: CASSAPLQTGQVSSGANVLTF.

V usage is TRBV5-1 and J usage is TRBJ1-1; 9 nucleotides align to TRBD1. Germline assignment: CDR1 SGHRS and CDR2 YFSETQ. CDR3 size: 18 residues. Germline trimming cut 0 bases from V and 1 base from J; bases unmatched to any gene: 10. Written as DNA, the CDR3 is TGCGCCAGCAGCTTGGGGGGGACAGGGTTCGGTACGAACACTGAAGCTTTCTTT. Protein product: CASSLGGTGFGTNTEAFF. Using reference TRBV5-1 and TRBJ1-1 for the parts outside the CDR3, the full variable domain is KAGVTQTPRYLIKTRGQQVTLSCSPISGHRSVSWYQQTPGQGLQFLFEYFSETQRNKGNFPGRFSGRQFSNSRSEMNVSTLELGDSALYLCASSLGGTGFGTNTEAFFGQGTRLTVV.

The chain carries TRBV6-6 and TRBJ2-5, with a possible D match to TRBD1 (5 bases). The J call may not be correct, given that the DNA end is closer to TRBJ2-7. This CDR3 is 13 amino acids long. Germline V gene data show CDR1 as MNHNY and CDR2 as SVGAGI (reference sequence). The CDR3 nucleotides are TGTGCCAGCAGTACCACAGGTACTGGCGAGCAGTACTTC. It is translated as CASSTTGTGEQYF.

In this sample, this clone turned up a few times. V and J are TRBV9 and TRBJ1-1; no clear D gene. Trimming pared 4 bases from V and 6 bases from J, leaving 16 bases between. CDR3 length: 14 residues. Germline V gene lookup returns CDR1 SGDLS and CDR2 YYNGEE. CDR3 sequence: CASSSGDTISEAFF. The CDR3 DNA reads as TGTGCCAGCAGCTCGGGAGACACAATCTCTGAAGCTTTCTTT.

V and J are TRBV7-2 and TRBJ1-3, with 7 bases aligning to TRBD1. This CDR3 has 16 amino acids. V dropped 4 bases and J dropped 3; count of bases not matched to a gene: 9. Germline V lookup: CDR1 SGHTA, CDR2 FQGNSA. CDR3 loop: CASSYDRAVVGNTIYF. CDR3 nucleotide sequence: TGTGCCAGCAGCTATGACAGGGCTGTGGTTGGAAACACCATATATTTT.

The rearrangement uses TRBV7-2 and TRBJ2-7; no clear D. CDR1 SGHTA and CDR2 FQGNSA come from the germline V gene. Trimming stripped 0 bases from V and 3 bases from J, with 6 bases between. The CDR3 consists of 13 residues. DNA for the CDR3: TGTGCCAGCAGCTTAGCGCGAGTCTACGAGCAGTACTTC. Encoded protein: CASSLARVYEQYF.

The gene calls are TRBV12-2 and TRBJ2-7; TRBD1 is taken as the D call from the table, unchecked against the DNA. TRBV12-2 is tagged as a pseudogene. This CDR3 is built from 16 residues. The CDR3 nucleotides are TGTGCAAGTCGCCGCAGGGTAACGACGGTCTCCTACGAGCAGTACTTC. Translation: CASRRRVTTVSYEQYF.

The chain employs TRBV6-5 and TRBJ1-1; D uncertain. The CDR3 totals 14 residues. CDR1 and CDR2 (germline): MNHEY, SVGAGI. The ends were cut back, 2 bases at V and 0 bases at J, with 7 bases in the middle. The CDR3 DNA is TGTGCCAGCAGTTACGGAGGGATGAACACTGAAGCTTTCTTT. This codes for CASSYGGMNTEAFF.

CDR3 nucleotide sequence: TGTGCCTGGACCCCACTGGTCGGACTAGCGCCCACAGATACGCAGTATTTT. This sequence encodes CAWTPLVGLAPTDTQYF. The genes are TRBV30 and TRBJ2-3; 9 bases are a match to TRBD2. Germline V gives CDR1 GTSNPN, CDR2 SVGIG (reference sequence). V lost 4 bases to trimming and J lost 2 bases; unmatched junction nucleotides: 13. The CDR3 contains 17 residues. The variable domain in full, completed from reference TRBV30 and TRBJ2-3, reads SQTIHQWPATLVQPVGSPLSLECTVEGTSNPNLYWYRQAAGRGLQLLFYSVGIGQISSEVPQNLSASRPQDRQFILSSKKLLLSDSGFYLCAWTPLVGLAPTDTQYFGPGTRLTVL.

The rearrangement joins TRBV7-9 to TRBJ2-7, with D possibly TRBD1 on 6 matching bases. Germline CDR1 SEHNR, CDR2 FQNEAQ (reference sequence). V lost 3 bases and J 4 bases, leaving 10 bases between the germline ends. The length of the CDR3 is 13 residues. CDR3 nucleotides: TGTGCCAGCAGCTTGAGTGGACAGTACGAGCAGTACTTC. Protein sequence: CASSLSGQYEQYF.

The chain uses TRBV2 and TRBJ2-5; tentatively, D is TRBD1 (5 bases). CDR1 SNHLY and CDR2 FYNNEI come from the germline V gene. This CDR3 is built from 14 residues. Trimming pared 4 bases from V and 3 bases from J, leaving 12 bases between. The CDR3 sequence: CASSVTAGKETQYF. The DNA for the CDR3 is TGTGCCAGCAGTGTGACAGCAGGAAAAGAGACCCAGTACTTC.

The chain recombines TRBV5-4 with TRBJ2-1, with 15 bases matching TRBD2. V shed 2 bases and J 7 bases; nucleotides not matched to a gene: 1. Germline CDR1 and CDR2: SGHNT and YYREEE (reference sequence). The length of the CDR3 is 15 residues. Here the CDR3 reads CASSFGLAGGNEQFF. As DNA, the CDR3 is TGTGCCAGCAGCTTCGGACTAGCGGGAGGGAATGAGCAGTTCTTC.

V usage is TRBV25-1 and J usage is TRBJ2-7, with TRBD2 matching over 9 bases. Germline values: CDR1 MGHDK, CDR2 SYGVNS. This CDR3 has 15 amino acids. Trimming at V came to 3 bases and at J to 7 bases, leaving 10 bases not matched to a gene. The CDR3, as DNA: TGTGCCAGCAGTGACCTTCGCGGGAGGGCCGGGGAGCAGTACTTC. Protein: CASSDLRGRAGEQYF.

The rearrangement links TRBV6-6 to TRBJ1-3; possible D gene TRBD1, 6 bases. The CDR3 is made up of 14 amino acids. Per the germline V gene, CDR1 is MNHNY and CDR2 is SVGAGI (reference sequence). This CDR3 reads CAARGGASGNTIYF. DNA of the CDR3: TGTGCGGCTCGGGGGGGCGCTTCTGGAAACACCATATATTTT.

V gene TRBV7-9 combines with J gene TRBJ1-1; D ambiguous. This CDR3 is built from 13 residues. Per germline, CDR1 SEHNR and CDR2 FQNEAQ (reference sequence). Trimming removed 5 bases from V and 7 bases from J, with 14 bases in between. The CDR3 sequence is CASSSAGFIEAFF. DNA of the CDR3: TGTGCCAGCAGCAGCGCGGGGTTTATTGAAGCTTTCTTT.

The chain employs TRBV29-1 and TRBJ1-4; tentative D call: TRBD1 (5 bases). V lost 7 bases, J lost 6 bases, and 15 bases lay in between. Germline V lookup: CDR1 SQVTM, CDR2 ANQGSEA. CDR3 length equals 13 residues. The CDR3: CSARRGGDEKLFF. The CDR3 DNA reads TGCAGCGCCAGGCGGGGGGGTGATGAAAAACTGTTTTTT.

V and J are TRBV11-2 and TRBJ1-6; 9 bases fit TRBD1. Germline lookup yields CDR1 SGHAT and CDR2 FQNNGV. The length of the CDR3 is 17 residues. V dropped 6 bases and J dropped 4; count of bases not matched to a gene: 10. As DNA, the CDR3 is TGTGCCAGCAGTTCCACAGGGGGCAAGGAATATAATTCACCCCTCCACTTT. Amino acids: CASSSTGGKEYNSPLHF.

J is TRBJ1-6 and V is TRBV9; D uncertain. Germline assignment: CDR1 SGDLS and CDR2 YYNGEE. Trimming removed 3 bases from V and 9 bases from J, with 13 bases in between. The CDR3 has 14 amino acids. The CDR3 region is CASSEDGRGSPLHF. CDR3 DNA sequence: TGTGCCAGCAGCGAGGACGGCCGGGGTTCACCCCTCCACTTT.

This sequence joins TRBV19 and TRBJ2-1; 12 bases agree with TRBD2. The V gene end was trimmed by 1 base and the J gene end by 6 bases; junction bases not matched to a gene: 4. Germline assignment: CDR1 LNHDA and CDR2 SQIVND (reference sequence). The CDR3 has 16 residues. Written as DNA, the CDR3 is TGTGCCAGTAGTATAGGACTAGCGGGAGATGGCAATGAGCAGTTCTTC. Residues: CASSIGLAGDGNEQFF.

The rearrangement links TRBV6-1 to TRBJ2-3, with D possibly TRBD2 on 5 matching bases. In germline, CDR1 is MNHNS, CDR2 SASEGT. The CDR3 totals 13 residues. Trimming pared 7 bases from V and 1 base from J, leaving 9 bases between. In nucleotides, the CDR3 is TGTGCCAGCACGGACTTTCGCACAGATACGCAGTATTTT. Encoded protein: CASTDFRTDTQYF.

This chain connects TRBV29-1 to TRBJ1-1; D ambiguous. The CDR3 runs 14 residues. Germline V gene data show CDR1 as SQVTM and CDR2 as ANQGSEA. Trimming took off 2 bases at V and 6 bases at J, with 16 bases between the two ends. In nucleotides, the CDR3 is TGCAGCGTTGAACTCGAGGGTTTCAACCCTGAAGCTTTCTTT. Encoded protein: CSVELEGFNPEAFF.

The rearrangement uses TRBV11-2 and TRBJ1-2; D might be TRBD1 (5 bases). With 4 bases removed from V and 6 bases from J, the gap between germline ends came to 9 bases. The CDR3 is made up of 12 amino acids. Germline lookup yields CDR1 SGHAT and CDR2 FQNNGV. CDR3 DNA: TGTGCCAGCAGCTCAGGGTTCGATGGCTACACCTTC. It codes for CASSSGFDGYTF.

The V call is TRBV30, the J call TRBJ2-1; 7 bases are a match to TRBD2. CDR3 length equals 15 residues. Trimming took 4 bases from V and 7 from J; bases not matched to a gene: 13. Germline CDR1 is GTSNPN and CDR2 is SVGIG (reference sequence). The DNA for the CDR3 is TGTGCCTGGACTAGCGGCCAACCCGGGGGAAATGAGCAGTTCTTC. This sequence encodes CAWTSGQPGGNEQFF.

CDR3 sequence (DNA): TGTGCCAGCAGCGTAGAACTGAGTTCTGGAAACACCATATATTTT. Protein product: CASSVELSSGNTIYF. The rearrangement joins TRBV9 to TRBJ1-3, with no clear D. The CDR3 spans 15 residues. V was clipped by 0 bases and J by 1 base, with 8 bases between them. Germline V gene sequence: CDR1 SGDLS, CDR2 YYNGEE. Based on the CDR3 plus reference TRBV9 and TRBJ1-3, the full variable domain is DSGVTQTPKHLITATGQRVTLRCSPRSGDLSVYWYQQSLDQGLQFLIQYYNGEERAKGNILERFSAQQFPDLHSELNLSSLELGDSALYFCASSVELSSGNTIYFGEGSWLTVV.